This T cell receptor (beta chain) was captured in a study of blood T cell repertoires in COVID-19. Overall study: Specimens from acute and convalescent COVID-19 originated in the United States, Italy and Spain. T cells, B-cell-depleted T cells, or PBMCs provided the cDNA or gDNA that served as material.

Trimming pared 4 bases from V and 3 bases from J, leaving 16 bases between. The germline V gene encodes CDR1 SEHNR and CDR2 FQNEAQ (reference sequence). The CDR3 extends over 15 amino acids. This clone came up a few times. As processed by the authors: Reference gene primer amplification gave estimated nucleated cell counts. Using immunoSEQ multiplex PCR, the repertoire was profiled, and TCRdb retains in-frame clones only, with some absent. For V, J and clone size, that table is used; D and trimming come from the DNA. This repertoire shows roughly 100,000 clones, approximately 80% found once; its top ten account for 3% to 4%.

What was sequenced was peripheral blood. The chain joins TRBV7-9 to TRBJ2-7; D is possibly TRBD1 (7 bases). This clonotype was obtained from a woman over 75 with active or convalescent COVID-19. CDR3 in amino acids: CASSSGAGGFYEQYF. In DNA, the CDR3 is TGTGCCAGCAGCTCGGGGGCAGGGGGTTTCTACGAGCAGTACTTC.